These T cell receptor beta chains were read from a single sample in a study of identical twins. From the 5' RACE reads, TCRdb called clonotypes with MiXCR, one entry per CDR3 protein. The data hold about 470,000 distinct CDR3 sequences, with about 24% observed a single time. These sequences were also reported in another study, on T cells expressing NK-cell markers.

Input material: CD4+ T cells sorted from blood. The receptors were gathered from a woman between 18 and 29 years old in good health. Both conserved end residues are part of each CDR3. The D gene is left open where the match is weak. Not all rows give a size; the values are once, few, many and, for expanded clones, a class.

d_call: TRBD2; clone_size: few; j_call: TRBJ2-7; v_call: TRBV20-1; cdr3_length: 16; cdr3_aa: CSATGGAGVSFYEQYF; cdr3_nt: TGCAGTGCTACGGGGGGTGCGGGGGTGTCCTTCTACGAGCAGTACTTC
d_call: -; clone_size: few; j_call: TRBJ2-7; v_call: TRBV9; cdr3_length: 13; cdr3_aa: CASSLETGGGQYF; cdr3_nt: TGTGCCAGCAGCTTAGAGACGGGTGGTGGGCAGTACTTC
d_call: -; clone_size: -; j_call: TRBJ1-1; v_call: TRBV20-1; cdr3_length: 15; cdr3_aa: CSARGGNTRATEAFF; cdr3_nt: TGCAGTGCTAGAGGAGGGAACACTCGGGCGACTGAAGCTTTCTTT
d_call: -; clone_size: -; j_call: TRBJ1-6; v_call: TRBV12-3/TRBV12-4; cdr3_length: 12; cdr3_aa: CASCGGNSPLHF; cdr3_nt: TGTGCCAGCTGTGGGGGGAATTCACCCCTCCACTTT
d_call: -; clone_size: once; j_call: TRBJ2-1; v_call: TRBV14; cdr3_length: 17; cdr3_aa: CASSQEIGRDRYNEQFF; cdr3_nt: TGTGCCAGCAGCCAAGAAATAGGGCGGGACCGATACAATGAGCAGTTCTTC
d_call: -; clone_size: few; j_call: TRBJ1-6; v_call: TRBV6-1; cdr3_length: 15; cdr3_aa: CASNTGPRVVTPLHF; cdr3_nt: TGTGCCAGCAACACGGGACCTAGGGTGGTTACACCCCTCCACTTT
d_call: -; clone_size: -; j_call: TRBJ2-1; v_call: TRBV18; cdr3_length: 13; cdr3_aa: CASSPLGHNEQFF; cdr3_nt: TGTGCCAGCTCACCACTCGGCCACAATGAGCAGTTCTTC
d_call: -; clone_size: few; j_call: TRBJ1-5; v_call: TRBV5-5; cdr3_length: 13; cdr3_aa: CASSLDTDQPQHF; cdr3_nt: TGTGCCAGCAGCTTGGACACAGATCAGCCCCAGCATTTT
d_call: -; clone_size: few; j_call: TRBJ2-7; v_call: TRBV20-1; cdr3_length: 13; cdr3_aa: CSARGSGRSQQYF; cdr3_nt: TGCAGTGCTAGAGGCTCCGGCCGGTCCCAGCAGTACTTC
d_call: -; clone_size: -; j_call: TRBJ2-5; v_call: TRBV18; cdr3_length: 14; cdr3_aa: CASSLRVDQETQYF; cdr3_nt: TGTGCCAGCTCACTCAGGGTGGACCAAGAGACCCAGTACTTC
d_call: -; clone_size: once; j_call: TRBJ2-1; v_call: TRBV3-1; cdr3_length: 11; cdr3_aa: CASSQGGDTFF; cdr3_nt: TGTGCCAGCAGCCAAGGGGGAGATACGTTCTTC
d_call: TRBD2; clone_size: -; j_call: TRBJ2-1; v_call: TRBV5-1; cdr3_length: 15; cdr3_aa: CASSSGLAGAGEQFF; cdr3_nt: TGCGCCAGCAGCTCGGGACTAGCGGGAGCGGGTGAGCAGTTCTTC
d_call: TRBD1; clone_size: -; j_call: TRBJ2-4; v_call: TRBV30; cdr3_length: 15; cdr3_aa: CAWTPGGAGKNIQYF; cdr3_nt: TGTGCCTGGACTCCAGGGGGCGCCGGCAAAAACATTCAGTACTTC
d_call: -; clone_size: -; j_call: TRBJ2-5; v_call: TRBV4-3; cdr3_length: 15; cdr3_aa: CASSQGGSGGETQYF; cdr3_nt: TGCGCCAGCAGCCAAGGTGGAAGCGGAGGAGAGACCCAGTACTTC
d_call: TRBD1; clone_size: -; j_call: TRBJ2-7; v_call: TRBV3-1; cdr3_length: 14; cdr3_aa: CASSPGDRVDEQYF; cdr3_nt: TGTGCCAGCAGCCCCGGGGACAGGGTAGACGAGCAGTACTTC
d_call: TRBD2; clone_size: once; j_call: TRBJ2-3; v_call: TRBV20-1; cdr3_length: 15; cdr3_aa: CSARLAGGSTDTQYF; cdr3_nt: TGCAGTGCGAGACTAGCGGGAGGTAGCACAGATACGCAGTATTTT
d_call: TRBD1; clone_size: -; j_call: TRBJ2-7; v_call: TRBV20-1; cdr3_length: 14; cdr3_aa: CSAPGTGTQGEQYF; cdr3_nt: TGCAGTGCGCCTGGGACAGGTACACAGGGGGAGCAGTACTTC
d_call: -; clone_size: -; j_call: TRBJ1-2; v_call: TRBV25-1; cdr3_length: 14; cdr3_aa: CASSAGGWEYGYTF; cdr3_nt: TGTGCCAGCAGTGCAGGCGGATGGGAGTATGGCTACACCTTC
d_call: -; clone_size: -; j_call: TRBJ1-2; v_call: TRBV20-1; cdr3_length: 12; cdr3_aa: CSALGQNYGYTF; cdr3_nt: TGCAGTGCTCTTGGACAGAACTATGGCTACACCTTC
d_call: -; clone_size: -; j_call: TRBJ1-3; v_call: TRBV20-1; cdr3_length: 14; cdr3_aa: CSARHYRAGNTIYF; cdr3_nt: TGCAGTGCGCGACATTACAGGGCTGGAAACACCATATATTTT
d_call: TRBD2; clone_size: -; j_call: TRBJ2-1; v_call: TRBV12-3/TRBV12-4; cdr3_length: 14; cdr3_aa: CASRLAGGSAEQFF; cdr3_nt: TGTGCCAGCAGGTTAGCGGGAGGGTCGGCTGAGCAGTTCTTC
d_call: -; clone_size: few; j_call: TRBJ2-5; v_call: TRBV5-1; cdr3_length: 15; cdr3_aa: CASSEQGQVQETQYF; cdr3_nt: TGCGCCAGCAGCGAGCAGGGCCAGGTCCAAGAGACCCAGTACTTC
d_call: -; clone_size: -; j_call: TRBJ1-6; v_call: TRBV27; cdr3_length: 15; cdr3_aa: CASSFSTQGRSPLHF; cdr3_nt: TGTGCCAGCAGTTTCTCGACACAAGGTCGTTCACCCCTCCACTTT
d_call: -; clone_size: few; j_call: TRBJ2-7; v_call: TRBV12-3/TRBV12-4; cdr3_length: 13; cdr3_aa: CASSNRLESGQYF; cdr3_nt: TGTGCCAGCAGTAACCGACTAGAATCGGGGCAGTACTTC
d_call: -; clone_size: -; j_call: TRBJ1-4; v_call: TRBV5-5; cdr3_length: 16; cdr3_aa: CASSSGPNSENEKLFF; cdr3_nt: TGTGCCAGCAGCTCGGGACCCAACTCGGAGAATGAAAAACTGTTTTTT
d_call: -; clone_size: once; j_call: TRBJ1-2; v_call: TRBV11-2; cdr3_length: 12; cdr3_aa: CASSSTVYGYTF; cdr3_nt: TGTGCCAGCAGCTCGACAGTCTATGGCTACACCTTC
d_call: -; clone_size: few; j_call: TRBJ1-1; v_call: TRBV6-1; cdr3_length: 14; cdr3_aa: CASRREGLNTEAFF; cdr3_nt: TGTGCCAGCAGAAGAGAAGGGCTGAACACTGAAGCTTTCTTT
d_call: -; clone_size: -; j_call: TRBJ2-5; v_call: TRBV10-3; cdr3_length: 14; cdr3_aa: CAISSGVLGETQYF; cdr3_nt: TGTGCCATCAGTTCAGGGGTCCTCGGAGAGACCCAGTACTTC
d_call: -; clone_size: few; j_call: TRBJ2-1; v_call: TRBV4-3; cdr3_length: 14; cdr3_aa: CASSQEPRLAEQFF; cdr3_nt: TGCGCCAGCAGCCAAGAACCAAGGCTAGCTGAGCAGTTCTTC
d_call: -; clone_size: -; j_call: TRBJ1-2; v_call: TRBV5-1; cdr3_length: 12; cdr3_aa: CASSLGGIGYTF; cdr3_nt: TGCGCCAGCAGCTTGGGCGGGATTGGCTACACCTTC
d_call: TRBD2; clone_size: few; j_call: TRBJ2-1; v_call: TRBV6-2/TRBV6-3; cdr3_length: 14; cdr3_aa: CATKIGRAWDEQFF; cdr3_nt: TGTGCCACGAAGATCGGGAGGGCCTGGGATGAGCAGTTCTTC
d_call: -; clone_size: -; j_call: TRBJ2-4; v_call: TRBV7-2; cdr3_length: 15; cdr3_aa: CASSLQENVKNIQYF; cdr3_nt: TGTGCCAGCAGCTTACAGGAGAATGTCAAAAACATTCAGTACTTC